The 19 T cell receptor beta chains in this list originate from one sample, sequenced in a study of T cell changes during pregnancy in multiple sclerosis. Clones were read by immunoSEQ multiplex PCR, and TCRdb kept only the in-frame ones, dropping some. The sample lists tens of thousands of clones, around 84% occurring once. The sequencing used CD4+ T cells from peripheral blood mononuclear cells, collected before pregnancy. The receptors derive from a female donor with multiple sclerosis, enrolled in a pregnancy study.

The rearrangement uses TRBV2 and TRBJ1-2; D is undetermined. V was shortened by 9 bases and J by 7 bases, with 18 bases between the two germline ends. This CDR3 has 13 amino acids. Germline V gene data show CDR1 as SNHLY and CDR2 as FYNNEI. DNA of the CDR3: TGTGCCAGAGCCGCCCTGGGCGCGGGTGGCTACACCTTC. It translates to CARAALGAGGYTF.

This clone was counted between two and nine times. The rearrangement uses TRBV7-9 and TRBJ1-6; D gene uncertain. V was pared by 4 bases and J by 9 bases, with 19 bases between. Germline V gene sequence: CDR1 SEHNR, CDR2 FQNEAQ (reference sequence). This CDR3 comprises 16 residues. The CDR3: CASSSLRGPLGSPLHF. CDR3 nucleotides: TGTGCCAGCAGCTCTCTCCGAGGACCACTAGGTTCACCCCTCCACTTT.

Within the sample, this clone is medium-sized. The chain is built from TRBV9 and TRBJ2-7; no clear D. V was pared by 4 bases and J by 2 bases, with 10 bases between. The germline CDR1 and CDR2 sequences are SGDLS and YYNGEE. The CDR3 covers 13 residues. CDR3 in amino acids: CASSNKETYEQYF. The CDR3 DNA follows: TGTGCCAGCAGCAATAAAGAGACCTACGAGCAGTACTTC.

V gene TRBV5-1 combines with J gene TRBJ2-5, with D uncertain. Trimming cost V 2 bases and J 5 bases, with 4 bases left between them. CDR3 length equals 11 residues. Germline assignment: CDR1 SGHRS and CDR2 YFSETQ. CDR3 residues: CASSLEETQYF. The CDR3, as DNA: TGCGCCAGCAGCTTAGAGGAGACCCAGTACTTC.

The chain couples TRBV10-3 to TRBJ1-1, with 7 positions matching TRBD1. Germline CDR1 reads ENHRY; CDR2 reads SYGVKD. This CDR3 contains 14 residues. With V trimmed by 7 bases and J by 2 bases, 7 bases remained unmatched. CDR3 sequence (DNA): TGTGCCATCAACCCGACAGGGCCAAACACTGAAGCTTTCTTT. Amino acids: CAINPTGPNTEAFF.

The rearrangement links TRBV9 to TRBJ2-2, with D possibly being TRBD1 (5 bases). Deletions cut 0 bases from V and 4 bases from J, with 10 bases between. The CDR3 extends over 15 amino acids. Germline CDR1 reads SGDLS; CDR2 reads YYNGEE. The CDR3 here is CASSVVLQATGELFF. DNA of the CDR3: TGTGCCAGCAGCGTAGTTTTACAGGCCACCGGGGAGCTGTTTTTT.

The chain carries TRBV23-1 and TRBJ2-7, with 7 nucleotides matching TRBD2. TRBV23-1 is sorted into the ORF group, with uncertain function. This CDR3 is built from 16 residues. The V gene end was trimmed by 6 bases and the J gene end by 4 bases; junction bases not matched to a gene: 15. CDR3 in DNA: TGCGCCAGCAGCCGCCGGGGGGAAGCCGGAAGGTACGAGCAGTACTTC. Its translation is CASSRRGEAGRYEQYF.

This chain links TRBV5-8 with TRBJ1-2; 7 bases align to TRBD1. There are 16 residues in the CDR3. V shed 0 bases, J shed 5 bases, and the junction held 10 bases outside the gene matches. Germline-derived CDR1 and CDR2 are SGHTS and YDEGEE. The CDR3 loop is CASSLEGGGGTYGYTF. The DNA for the CDR3 is TGTGCCAGCAGCTTGGAGGGAGGAGGGGGCACGTATGGCTACACCTTC. The variable domain in full, with the rest retrieved from reference TRBV5-8 and TRBJ1-2, is EAGVTQSPTHLIKTRGQQATLRCSPISGHTSVYWYQQALGLGLQFLLWYDEGEERNRGNFPPRFSGRQFPNYSSELNVNALELEDSALYLCASSLEGGGGTYGYTFGSGTRLTVV.

The rearrangement links TRBV6-5 to TRBJ1-1; 8 bases fit TRBD1. V gave up 5 bases and J gave up 1 base; unmatched junction bases: 3. The CDR3 runs 14 residues. Per the germline V gene, CDR1 is MNHEY and CDR2 is SVGAGI. CDR3 DNA sequence: TGTGCCAGCAGTCGAGACAGGGGGAACACTGAAGCTTTCTTT. Translated, it gives CASSRDRGNTEAFF.

The V call is TRBV11-3, the J call TRBJ2-3; perhaps TRBD2 as D (6 bases). In germline, CDR1 is SGHNT, CDR2 YENEEA. V shed 3 bases and J shed 6 bases, with 13 bases lying between them. This CDR3 is built from 14 residues. As DNA, the CDR3 is TGTGCCAGCAGCTTCCGGGACTCCCGTGATACGCAGTATTTT. Protein product: CASSFRDSRDTQYF.

The rearrangement links TRBV10-3 to TRBJ1-1, with 8 bases matching TRBD1. V was pared by 6 bases and J by 1 base, with 4 bases of the junction left unmatched. The germline CDR1 and CDR2 sequences are ENHRY and SYGVKD. The CDR3 is made up of 14 amino acids. The CDR3 region is CAIRTGARNTEAFF. In DNA, the CDR3 is TGTGCCATCAGGACAGGGGCCCGGAACACTGAAGCTTTCTTT.

The chain couples TRBV2 to TRBJ1-5; 8 positions agree with TRBD1. CDR1 is SNHLY and CDR2 is FYNNEI in the germline V gene. This CDR3 region has 14 residues. The ends lost 2 bases at V and 6 bases at J; junction bases unmatched: 3. The CDR3 loop is CASSERTGGQPQHF. For the CDR3, the DNA is TGTGCCAGCAGTGAACGTACAGGGGGTCAGCCCCAGCATTTT.

This chain connects TRBV7-2 to TRBJ1-5, with TRBD1 matching 9 bases. Germline-derived CDR1 and CDR2 are SGHTA and FQGNSA. The V gene end was trimmed by 1 base and the J gene end by 3 bases; junction bases not matched to a gene: 7. The CDR3 sequence is 17 residues long. The CDR3 sequence is CASSLVAGTGFNQPQHF. CDR3 bases: TGTGCCAGCAGCTTAGTGGCCGGGACAGGGTTCAATCAGCCCCAGCATTTT.

The CDR3 DNA reads TGCAGCGTGAGTCCTCTCCGGGGCACTGAAGCTTTCTTT. Its protein product is CSVSPLRGTEAFF. The chain recombines TRBV29-1 with TRBJ1-1; D is ambiguous. The CDR3 is 13 residues long. CDR1 is SQVTM and CDR2 is ANQGSEA in the germline V gene. V was shortened by 6 bases and J by 4 bases, with 15 bases between the two germline ends.

V usage is TRBV5-1 and J usage is TRBJ2-7; 8 bases align to TRBD1. V was clipped by 0 bases and J by 2 bases; unmatched bases: 7. The CDR3 length is 16 residues. Germline values: CDR1 SGHRS, CDR2 YFSETQ. The CDR3 spells CASSLAPTGETYEQYF. DNA for the CDR3: TGCGCCAGCAGCTTGGCCCCGACAGGGGAAACCTACGAGCAGTACTTC.

V gene TRBV5-5 combines with J gene TRBJ2-3, with 9 nucleotides matching TRBD2. The germline CDR1 and CDR2 sequences are SGHKS and YYEKEE (reference sequence). Trimming removed 6 bases from V and 6 bases from J; junction bases left unmatched: 11. The CDR3 covers 15 residues. This CDR3 is CASIRRGGGRDTQYF. DNA for the CDR3: TGTGCCAGCATCCGCCGCGGGGGGGGGAGGGATACGCAGTATTTT.

The chain couples TRBV6-1 to TRBJ2-7; 8 nucleotides agree with TRBD1. The CDR3 covers 13 residues. Germline trimming cut 6 bases from V and 4 bases from J; bases unmatched to any gene: 5. Germline V gives CDR1 MNHNS, CDR2 SASEGT. The CDR3 sequence: CASRRQGAYEQYF. DNA of the CDR3: TGTGCCAGCAGGCGGCAGGGGGCTTACGAGCAGTACTTC.

The chain combines TRBV30 with TRBJ2-1; no firm D call. V lost 0 bases to trimming and J lost 4 bases, with 4 bases between them. Germline V gene lookup returns CDR1 GTSNPN and CDR2 SVGIG (reference sequence). The CDR3 totals 12 residues. The CDR3 protein is CAWSVLYNEQFF. The CDR3 nucleotides read TGTGCCTGGAGTGTGCTATACAATGAGCAGTTCTTC.

In this sample, this clone turned up once. V is TRBV14 and J is TRBJ2-3; a weak D match, TRBD1 (6 bases). Looked up from germline, CDR1 is SGHDN and CDR2 is FVKESK. V gave up 1 base and J gave up 1 base, with 12 bases separating them. The CDR3 spans 16 residues. Here the CDR3 reads CASSQGQGLGTDTQYF. CDR3 bases: TGTGCCAGCAGCCAAGGGCAGGGGCTGGGCACAGATACGCAGTATTTT.